The TCR beta chain described here comes from a study of blood T cell repertoires in COVID-19. Across the study: PBMCs, B-cell-depleted T cells, or T cells provided the cDNA or gDNA that made up the material.

Germline V gene lookup returns CDR1 SQVTM and CDR2 ANQGSEA. This CDR3 has 14 residues. V lost 6 bases, J lost 6 bases, and 18 bases lay in between. The data were produced by immunoSEQ multiplex PCR, yet TCRdb's version contains in-frame clones alone and is incomplete. This sample carries 200,000 to 300,000 clones, about nine tenths of them seen once, and the ten largest clones take approximately 2.6%. Source material: PBMCs or T cells enriched from blood (not recorded which). This chain joins TRBV29-1 and TRBJ2-1, with D maybe TRBD1 (5 bases). This clonotype was obtained from a young woman who had recovered from COVID-19. The CDR3 loop reads CSVRWGLTGNEQFF. The CDR3 DNA is TGCAGCGTAAGATGGGGCCTAACGGGCAATGAGCAGTTCTTC.